A single sample is the source of the 30 T cell receptor beta chains below, sequenced in a study of T cells in localized non-small cell lung cancer. TCRdb keeps only in-frame clones here, not all; method: immunoSEQ multiplex PCR. Among about 33,000 clones, 70% to 90% were seen once, and the ten largest hold around 4.2%. The source was peripheral blood, collected before any cancer treatment. These TCRs come from a male donor at least 60 years old with stage III lung adenocarcinoma.

The chain couples TRBV5-4 to TRBJ1-6, with D maybe TRBD1 (5 bases). This CDR3 has 14 amino acids. Germline V gene lookup returns CDR1 SGHNT and CDR2 YYREEE (reference sequence). With 0 bases removed from V and 7 bases from J, the gap between germline ends came to 8 bases. CDR3 amino acids: CASSLGSGNSPLHF. The CDR3, as DNA: TGTGCCAGCAGCTTGGGGTCAGGGAATTCACCCCTCCACTTT.

This clone appeared once. The V call is TRBV2, the J call TRBJ1-1; no firm D call. In germline, CDR1 is SNHLY, CDR2 FYNNEI. V shed 4 bases and J shed 1 base, with 7 bases lying between them. This CDR3 region has 13 residues. The CDR3 sequence is CASSAAQNTEAFF. The CDR3 nucleotides read TGTGCCAGCAGTGCAGCCCAGAACACTGAAGCTTTCTTT. Supplemented by reference TRBV2 and TRBJ1-1, the full variable domain reads EPEVTQTPSHQVTQMGQEVILRCVPISNHLYFYWYRQILGQKVEFLVSFYNNEISEKSEIFDDQFSVERPDGSNFTLKIRSTKLEDSAMYFCASSAAQNTEAFFGQGTRLTVV.

The V gene is TRBV27, the J gene TRBJ1-5; a possible D gene is TRBD1 (5 bases). V dropped 3 bases and J dropped 4 bases, with 7 bases sitting between them. There are 13 residues in the CDR3. Germline assignment: CDR1 MNHEY and CDR2 SMNVEV (reference sequence). Here the CDR3 reads CASSLTVNQPQHF. The CDR3 DNA is TGTGCCAGCAGTTTGACAGTGAATCAGCCCCAGCATTTT.

The rearrangement joins TRBV6-5 to TRBJ1-4; TRBD1 is a possible D gene (5 bases). V was shortened by 5 bases and J by 4 bases, with 14 bases between the two germline ends. The length of the CDR3 is 15 residues. In germline, CDR1 is MNHEY, CDR2 SVGAGI. CDR3 sequence (DNA): TGTGCCAGCAGTATGCGAAGGGGCCTTAATGAAAAACTGTTTTTT. Translating gives CASSMRRGLNEKLFF.

This clone has just one count. The V gene is TRBV4-1, the J gene TRBJ2-1; 7 bases are a match to TRBD2. Germline loops: CDR1 MGHRA, CDR2 YSYEKL. The CDR3 length is 14 residues. V gave up 2 bases and J gave up 8 bases; unmatched junction bases: 6. CDR3 loop: CASSQTLGGYEQFF. The CDR3 DNA follows: TGCGCCAGCAGCCAAACACTGGGGGGGTATGAGCAGTTCTTC.

V usage is TRBV18 and J usage is TRBJ1-5; tentative D call: TRBD1 (6 bases). There are 15 residues in the CDR3. Germline assignment: CDR1 KGHSH and CDR2 LQKENI. V shed 2 bases and J shed 0 bases, with 8 bases lying between them. As DNA, the CDR3 is TGTGCCAGCTCACCAGGGGGGGCTAGCAATCAGCCCCAGCATTTT. As protein: CASSPGGASNQPQHF.

The rearrangement uses TRBV19 and TRBJ2-1, with D uncertain. The CDR3 is 11 amino acids. Trimming cost V 8 bases and J 3 bases, with 5 bases left between them. Per the germline V gene, CDR1 is LNHDA and CDR2 is SQIVND (reference sequence). The CDR3 sequence is CASQYYNEQFF. The CDR3 DNA reads TGTGCCAGTCAATACTACAATGAGCAGTTCTTC.

This chain links TRBV23-1 with TRBJ1-2; TRBD1 matches 9 bases. TRBV23-1 is recorded as an ORF, its role being uncertain. The CDR3 length is 16 residues. The V and J ends lost 0 bases and 4 bases, in that order; junction bases with no gene match: 6. The CDR3 reads CASSQSRGQGLYGYTF. CDR3 DNA sequence: TGCGCCAGCAGTCAATCGAGGGGACAGGGACTCTATGGCTACACCTTC.

The chain joins TRBV5-6 to TRBJ1-1, with TRBD1 matching over 9 bases. The CDR3 spans 15 residues. Germline CDR1 reads SGHDT; CDR2 reads YYEEEE. V lost 1 base to trimming and J lost 1 base; unmatched junction nucleotides: 2. CDR3 coding DNA: TGTGCCAGCAGCTTGCCGACAGGGGGGAACACTGAAGCTTTCTTT. Translated, it gives CASSLPTGGNTEAFF.

The count of this clone is one. The V gene is TRBV6-5, the J gene TRBJ1-1, with 7 bases aligning to TRBD1. Per the germline V gene, CDR1 is MNHEY and CDR2 is SVGAGI. There are 14 residues in the CDR3. J was trimmed by 0 bases and V by 6 bases; bases with no gene match: 4. As DNA, the CDR3 is TGTGCCAGCAGACAGGGGCGAATGAACACTGAAGCTTTCTTT. This sequence encodes CASRQGRMNTEAFF.

The chain is built from TRBV5-4 and TRBJ1-4, with D possibly being TRBD1 (6 bases). The CDR3 consists of 18 residues. V was pared by 3 bases and J by 6 bases, with 24 bases between. Germline CDR1 reads SGHNT; CDR2 reads YYREEE (reference sequence). The CDR3 sequence: CASSWGRGLPGRDEKLFF. The CDR3 DNA reads TGTGCCAGCAGCTGGGGGCGAGGCTTACCGGGCCGGGATGAAAAACTGTTTTTT.

The gene calls are TRBV6-4 and TRBJ1-1, with 10 bases aligning to TRBD1. Germline-derived CDR1 and CDR2 are MRHNA and SNTAGT. V shed 2 bases and J 5 bases; nucleotides not matched to a gene: 8. The CDR3 contains 16 residues. The CDR3 coding sequence is TGTGCCAGCAGTGACGATGGCGGGACAGGGGAAACTGAAGCTTTCTTT. Protein: CASSDDGGTGETEAFF.

This sequence joins TRBV6-1 and TRBJ2-6; D gene ambiguous. The CDR3 covers 10 residues. V lost 11 bases, J lost 4 bases, and 3 bases lay in between. Germline V gene lookup returns CDR1 MNHNS and CDR2 SASEGT. The CDR3 region has the DNA TGTGCCGTAGGGGCCAACGTCCTGACTTTC. This codes for CAVGANVLTF.

This chain links TRBV7-6 with TRBJ2-3; TRBD1 agrees at 9 bases. V gave up 4 bases and J gave up 1 base; unmatched junction bases: 3. The CDR3 extends over 15 amino acids. Germline loops: CDR1 SGHVS, CDR2 FNYEAQ. The CDR3 here is CASSWRTGGTDTQYF. For the CDR3, the DNA is TGTGCCAGCAGCTGGCGGACAGGGGGCACAGATACGCAGTATTTT.

The chain recombines TRBV5-1 with TRBJ2-7; 8 bases line up with TRBD1. The CDR3 contains 14 residues. The junction had 11 bases not matched to a gene; V was cut back by 5 bases and J by 7 bases. Per the germline V gene, CDR1 is SGHRS and CDR2 is YFSETQ. CDR3 nucleotides: TGCGCCAGCAGGGCACAGGACAGGGTTGGTGAGCAGTACTTC. It yields the protein CASRAQDRVGEQYF.

The chain combines TRBV18 with TRBJ1-1; TRBD1 matches 8 bases. The CDR3 has 14 residues. Germline V gives CDR1 KGHSH, CDR2 LQKENI. Germline trimming cut 6 bases from V and 0 bases from J; bases unmatched to any gene: 3. The CDR3 region is CASSRRGLNTEAFF. The CDR3 DNA reads as TGTGCCAGCTCGCGCAGGGGGCTGAACACTGAAGCTTTCTTT.

J is TRBJ1-1 and V is TRBV10-2, with D perhaps matching TRBD1 (5 bases). The CDR3 sequence is 17 residues long. CDR1 is WSHSY and CDR2 is SAAADI in the germline V gene. Between the trimmed V and J ends, which lost 4 bases and 1 base, there was a span of 19 bases. The chain's CDR3 is CASSGVLQGSPNTEAFF. The CDR3 DNA is TGCGCCAGCAGTGGGGTCTTGCAGGGCTCACCGAACACTGAAGCTTTCTTT.

The chain links TRBV5-1 to TRBJ1-1; D is uncertain. V was trimmed by 0 bases and J by 2 bases, leaving 11 bases between them. The CDR3 is 15 amino acids. CDR1 is SGHRS, CDR2 YFSETQ, per germline. The CDR3 DNA reads as TGCGCCAGCAGCTTGGAGATGCGGGTTAACACTGAAGCTTTCTTT. It codes for CASSLEMRVNTEAFF.

V is TRBV19 and J is TRBJ1-1; 7 bases are a match to TRBD1. The V and J ends lost 5 bases and 5 bases, in that order; junction bases with no gene match: 8. Germline V lookup: CDR1 LNHDA, CDR2 SQIVND (reference sequence). This CDR3 is 14 amino acids long. This chain's CDR3 is CASSSDRVRTEAFF. The CDR3 coding sequence is TGTGCCAGTAGTTCCGACAGGGTTCGGACTGAAGCTTTCTTT.

This rearrangement joins TRBV18 to TRBJ1-2; D is undetermined. Germline CDR1 is KGHSH and CDR2 is LQKENI. The germline V and J ends were trimmed by 2 bases and 2 bases, with 9 bases remaining between them. This CDR3 comprises 14 residues. This CDR3 is CASSPGGSNYGYTF. The CDR3, as DNA: TGTGCCAGCTCACCAGGAGGGTCCAACTATGGCTACACCTTC.

The chain has TRBV11-2 and TRBJ2-2; 7 nucleotides agree with TRBD1. Germline-derived CDR1 and CDR2 are SGHAT and FQNNGV. The junction had 8 bases not matched to a gene; V was cut back by 4 bases and J by 6 bases. The CDR3 consists of 15 residues. The CDR3, as DNA: TGTGCCAGCAGCTGGGCCGACAGGGCGGCCGGGGAGCTGTTTTTT. Translated: CASSWADRAAGELFF. The full variable domain, in which reference TRBV11-2 and TRBJ2-2 provide the parts outside the CDR3, is EAGVAQSPRYKIIEKRQSVAFWCNPISGHATLYWYQQILGQGPKLLIQFQNNGVVDDSQLPKDRFSAERLKGVDSTLKIQPAKLEDSAVYLCASSWADRAAGELFFGEGSRLTVL.

The gene calls are TRBV4-2 and TRBJ1-5, with D perhaps matching TRBD1 (6 bases). The V gene lost 0 bases and the J gene lost 7 bases, with 13 bases spanning the gap. The CDR3 runs 15 residues. Germline V lookup: CDR1 LGHNA, CDR2 YNFKEQ. The CDR3 sequence: CASSQEWGGQQPQHF. As DNA, the CDR3 is TGTGCCAGCAGCCAAGAGTGGGGGGGACAACAGCCCCAGCATTTT.

This clone was detected only a few times. The chain joins TRBV7-9 to TRBJ2-7; 8 bases agree with TRBD2. Germline V gene data show CDR1 as SEHNR and CDR2 as FQNEAQ (reference sequence). This CDR3 contains 19 residues. J was trimmed by 0 bases and V by 5 bases; bases with no gene match: 18. The CDR3 protein is CASSPPGWRGVDSSYEQYF. As DNA, the CDR3 is TGTGCCAGCAGCCCACCCGGATGGCGGGGGGTCGACAGCTCCTACGAGCAGTACTTC.

This sequence joins TRBV19 and TRBJ2-3; 7 bases are a match to TRBD2. This CDR3 spans 15 amino acids. J gave up 2 bases and V 6 bases, and 8 bases lay outside the gene matches. In germline, CDR1 is LNHDA, CDR2 SQIVND (reference sequence). CDR3 in DNA: TGTGCCAGTAGGAGAAGGGCGGGGGACACAGATACGCAGTATTTT. Amino acid sequence: CASRRRAGDTDTQYF.

The chain links TRBV9 to TRBJ2-7; 11 bases are shared with TRBD1. The CDR3 totals 15 residues. After removal of 3 bases from V and 3 bases from J, the junction contained 5 bases not matched to a gene. Germline V CDR1 and CDR2: SGDLS, YYNGEE. The chain's CDR3 is CASSASGTGGYEQYF. Written as DNA, the CDR3 is TGTGCCAGCAGCGCCTCCGGGACAGGGGGCTACGAGCAGTACTTC.

This clone was observed a single time. V is TRBV6-6 and J is TRBJ2-7; D unclear. This CDR3 has 13 amino acids. CDR1 is MNHNY and CDR2 is SVGAGI in the germline V gene (reference sequence). V shed 2 bases and J shed 3 bases, with 8 bases lying between them. The CDR3 spells CASSYGVNYEQYF. In DNA form, the CDR3 reads TGTGCCAGCAGTTACGGGGTTAACTACGAGCAGTACTTC.

The genes are TRBV19 and TRBJ1-1, with TRBD1 as a possible D gene (6 bases). The germline gives CDR1 LNHDA, CDR2 SQIVND (reference sequence). The CDR3 has 16 amino acids. Trimming took 3 bases from V and 1 from J, leaving 15 bases between them. The CDR3 region has the DNA TGTGCCAGTAGTATCGCCCAGGGCAGGGGGAACACTGAAGCTTTCTTT. It translates to CASSIAQGRGNTEAFF. The complete variable domain, with remaining parts taken from reference TRBV19 and TRBJ1-1, reads DGGITQSPKYLFRKEGQNVTLSCEQNLNHDAMYWYRQDPGQGLRLIYYSQIVNDFQKGDIAEGYSVSREKKESFPLTVTSAQKNPTAFYLCASSIAQGRGNTEAFFGQGTRLTVV.

This chain connects TRBV7-2 to TRBJ1-4; 9 bases match TRBD1. Germline V gene data show CDR1 as SGHTA and CDR2 as FQGNSA. The CDR3 loop spans 17 amino acids. Trimming cost V 4 bases and J 8 bases; bases outside gene matches: 14. CDR3 sequence: CASSYHDYRGQIEKLFF. The CDR3 DNA reads as TGTGCCAGCAGCTACCACGACTACAGGGGGCAGATCGAAAAACTGTTTTTT.

J is TRBJ2-7 and V is TRBV15; D possibly corresponds to TRBD2 (5 bases). This CDR3 comprises 14 residues. V was cut by 4 bases and J by 5 bases, with 15 bases left in between. From germline, CDR1 is LNHNV and CDR2 YYDKDF (reference sequence). CDR3 bases: TGTGCCACCAGCATCGGAGGTCTAGCCAACGAGCAGTACTTC. It is translated as CATSIGGLANEQYF.

This clone was found once. This chain connects TRBV5-6 to TRBJ2-7, with unresolved D. Trimming shortened V by 6 bases and J by 5 bases, and 21 bases separated the two germline ends. CDR3 length: 15 residues. Germline V gene data show CDR1 as SGHDT and CDR2 as YYEEEE. The CDR3 DNA reads as TGTGCCAGCAACACGCCGAGAAGGGAAAGCCACGAGCAGTACTTC. Protein: CASNTPRRESHEQYF.